By proportion, the clone carrying this TCR beta chain is medium-sized (0.01 to 0.1%). Antigen specificity is unknown. The CDR3 has 13 residues. V was clipped by 7 bases and J by 4 bases, with 11 bases between them. One entry per CDR3 protein results from TCRdb running MiXCR on the reads. This sample has approximately 1,200 distinct CDR3 sequences; about 14% occur once, and the top ten carry 15% to 20%. These data come from a study of liver allograft versus peripheral blood T cells. Study-level information: Recipients' peripheral blood T cell receptor repertoires were compared with those in transplanted livers. Study-wide results and limits: Intragraft T cell receptor repertoires of liver allografts were reportedly distinct from those in peripheral blood.

The rearrangement links TRBV12-3 or TRBV12-4 to TRBJ1-5; D gene uncertain. The clonotype comes from a human patient who had a liver transplant. Some T cells could come from the graft donor. The CDR3 loop is CASTEGPNQPQHF. CDR3 bases: TGTGCCAGCACTGAAGGGCCGAATCAGCCCCAGCATTTT.